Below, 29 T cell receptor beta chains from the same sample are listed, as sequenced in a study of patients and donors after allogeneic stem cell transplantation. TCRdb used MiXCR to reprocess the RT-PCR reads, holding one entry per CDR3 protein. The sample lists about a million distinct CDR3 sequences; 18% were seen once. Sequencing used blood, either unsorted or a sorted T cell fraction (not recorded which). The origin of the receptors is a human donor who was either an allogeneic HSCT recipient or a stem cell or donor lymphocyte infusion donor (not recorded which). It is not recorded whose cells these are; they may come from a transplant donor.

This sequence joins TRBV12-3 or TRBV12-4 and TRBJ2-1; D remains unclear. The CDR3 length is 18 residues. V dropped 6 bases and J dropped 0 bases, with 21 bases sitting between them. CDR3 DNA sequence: TGTGCCAGCAGCCTAGGTCCGGGCCGCATCAGCTCCTACAATGAGCAGTTCTTC. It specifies CASSLGPGRISSYNEQFF.

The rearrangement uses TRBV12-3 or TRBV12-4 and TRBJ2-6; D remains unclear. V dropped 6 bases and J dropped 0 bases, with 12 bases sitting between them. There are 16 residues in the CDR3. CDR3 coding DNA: TGTGCCAGCAGCCTCCCGGAATCCTCTGGGGCCAACGTCCTGACTTTC. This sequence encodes CASSLPESSGANVLTF.

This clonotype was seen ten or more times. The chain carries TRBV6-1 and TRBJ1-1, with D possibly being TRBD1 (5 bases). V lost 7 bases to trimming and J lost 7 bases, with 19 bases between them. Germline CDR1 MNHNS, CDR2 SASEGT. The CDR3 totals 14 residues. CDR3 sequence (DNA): TGTGCCAGCACCGAAGCGTGGGGGGTTCATGAAGCTTTCTTT. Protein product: CASTEAWGVHEAFF.

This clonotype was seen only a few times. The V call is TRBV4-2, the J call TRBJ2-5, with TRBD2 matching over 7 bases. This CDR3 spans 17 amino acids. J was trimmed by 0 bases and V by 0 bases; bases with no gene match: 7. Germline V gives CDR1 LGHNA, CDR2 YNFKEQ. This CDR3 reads CASSQERWAGDQETQYF. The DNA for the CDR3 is TGTGCCAGCAGCCAAGAACGGTGGGCGGGGGACCAAGAGACCCAGTACTTC.

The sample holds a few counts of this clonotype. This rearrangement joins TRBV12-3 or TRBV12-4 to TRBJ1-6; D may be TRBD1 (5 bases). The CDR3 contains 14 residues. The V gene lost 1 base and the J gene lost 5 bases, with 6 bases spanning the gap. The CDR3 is CASSLGGHNSPLHF. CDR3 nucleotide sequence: TGTGCCAGCAGTTTAGGGGGACATAATTCACCCCTCCACTTT.

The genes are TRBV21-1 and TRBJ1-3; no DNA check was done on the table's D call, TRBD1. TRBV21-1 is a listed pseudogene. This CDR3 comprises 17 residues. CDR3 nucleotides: TGTGCCAGCAGCAACACGATCGGGGACAGGCCTCGAGACACCATATATTTT. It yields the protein CASSNTIGDRPRDTIYF.

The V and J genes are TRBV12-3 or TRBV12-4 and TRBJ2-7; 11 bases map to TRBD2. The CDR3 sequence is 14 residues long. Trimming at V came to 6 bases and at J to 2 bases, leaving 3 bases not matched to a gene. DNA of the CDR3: TGTGCCAGCAGGAGGACTAGCGGGCCCTACGAGCAGTACTTC. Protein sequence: CASRRTSGPYEQYF.

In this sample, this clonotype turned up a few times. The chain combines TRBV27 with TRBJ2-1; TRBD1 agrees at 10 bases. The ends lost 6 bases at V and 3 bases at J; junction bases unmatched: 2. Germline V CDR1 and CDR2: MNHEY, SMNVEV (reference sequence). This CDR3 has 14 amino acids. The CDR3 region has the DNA TGTGCCAGCAGGGGACAGGGGCACTACAATGAGCAGTTCTTC. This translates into CASRGQGHYNEQFF.

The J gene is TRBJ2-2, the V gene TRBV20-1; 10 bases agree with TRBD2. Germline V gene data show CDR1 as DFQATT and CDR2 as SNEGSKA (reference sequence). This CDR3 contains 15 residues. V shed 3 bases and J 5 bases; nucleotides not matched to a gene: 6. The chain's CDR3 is CSARRGSGRTGELFF. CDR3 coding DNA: TGCAGTGCTAGGCGGGGTAGCGGGAGGACCGGGGAGCTGTTTTTT.

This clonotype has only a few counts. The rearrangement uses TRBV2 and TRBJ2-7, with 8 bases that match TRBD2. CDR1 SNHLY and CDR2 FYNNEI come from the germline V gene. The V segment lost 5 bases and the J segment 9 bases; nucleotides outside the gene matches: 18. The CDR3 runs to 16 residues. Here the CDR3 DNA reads TGTGCCAGCAGTCACCTAGGACTAGCCACCATACGAGGGCAGTACTTC. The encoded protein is CASSHLGLATIRGQYF.

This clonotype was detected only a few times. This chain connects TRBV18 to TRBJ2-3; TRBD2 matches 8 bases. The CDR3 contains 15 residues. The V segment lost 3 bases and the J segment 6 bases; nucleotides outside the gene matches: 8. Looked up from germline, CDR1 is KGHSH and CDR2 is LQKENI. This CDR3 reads CASSPSGLDGDTQYF. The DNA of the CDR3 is TGTGCCAGCTCACCCTCGGGACTAGATGGCGATACGCAGTATTTT.

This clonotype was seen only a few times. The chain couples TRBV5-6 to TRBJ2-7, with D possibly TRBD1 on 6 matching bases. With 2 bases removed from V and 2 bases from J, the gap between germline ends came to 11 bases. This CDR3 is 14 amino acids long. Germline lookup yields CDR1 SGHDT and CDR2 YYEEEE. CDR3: CASSLGDNAYEQYF. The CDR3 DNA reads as TGTGCCAGCAGCTTAGGGGACAACGCCTACGAGCAGTACTTC.

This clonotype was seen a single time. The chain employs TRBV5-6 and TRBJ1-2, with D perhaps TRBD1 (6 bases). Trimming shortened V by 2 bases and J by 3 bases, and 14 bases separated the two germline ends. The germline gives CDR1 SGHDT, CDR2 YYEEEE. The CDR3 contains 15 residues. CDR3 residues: CASSLYRVRDYGYTF. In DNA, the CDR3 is TGTGCCAGCAGCTTATACAGGGTGCGTGACTATGGCTACACCTTC. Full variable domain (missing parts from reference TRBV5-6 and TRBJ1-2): DAGVTQSPTHLIKTRGQQVTLRCSPKSGHDTVSWYQQALGQGPQFIFQYYEEEERQRGNFPDRFSGHQFPNYSSELNVNALLLGDSALYLCASSLYRVRDYGYTFGSGTRLTVV.

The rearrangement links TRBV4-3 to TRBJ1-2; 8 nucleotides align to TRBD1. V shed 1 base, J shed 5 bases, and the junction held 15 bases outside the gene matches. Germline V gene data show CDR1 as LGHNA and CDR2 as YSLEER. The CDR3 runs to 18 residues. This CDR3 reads CASSQGSGTGPSRYGYTF. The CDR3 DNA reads TGCGCCAGCAGCCAAGGATCCGGGACAGGCCCTTCTAGGTATGGCTACACCTTC.

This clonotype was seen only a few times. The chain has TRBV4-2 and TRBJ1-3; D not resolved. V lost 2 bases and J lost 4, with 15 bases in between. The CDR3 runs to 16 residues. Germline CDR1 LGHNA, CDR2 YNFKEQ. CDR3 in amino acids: CASSQSQTSRGNTIYF. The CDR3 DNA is TGTGCCAGCAGCCAATCGCAGACCTCAAGGGGAAACACCATATATTTT.

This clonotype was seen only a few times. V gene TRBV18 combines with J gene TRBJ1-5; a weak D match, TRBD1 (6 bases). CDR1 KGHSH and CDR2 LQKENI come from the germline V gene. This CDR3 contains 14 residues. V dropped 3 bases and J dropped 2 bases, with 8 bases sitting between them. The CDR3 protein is CASSPDSGNQPQHF. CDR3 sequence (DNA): TGTGCCAGCTCACCGGACAGCGGCAATCAGCCCCAGCATTTT.

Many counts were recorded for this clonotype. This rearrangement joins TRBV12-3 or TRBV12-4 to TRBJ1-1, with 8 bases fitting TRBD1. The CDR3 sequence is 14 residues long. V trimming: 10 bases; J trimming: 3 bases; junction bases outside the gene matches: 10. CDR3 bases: TGTGCCACCGCCGAGGACAGGGAGGACACTGAAGCTTTCTTT. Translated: CATAEDREDTEAFF.

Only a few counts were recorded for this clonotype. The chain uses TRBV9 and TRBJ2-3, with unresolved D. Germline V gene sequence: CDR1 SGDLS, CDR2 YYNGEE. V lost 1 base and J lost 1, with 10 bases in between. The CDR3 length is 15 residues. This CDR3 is CASSVKWLGTDTQYF. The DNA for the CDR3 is TGTGCCAGCAGCGTAAAGTGGCTCGGCACAGATACGCAGTATTTT.

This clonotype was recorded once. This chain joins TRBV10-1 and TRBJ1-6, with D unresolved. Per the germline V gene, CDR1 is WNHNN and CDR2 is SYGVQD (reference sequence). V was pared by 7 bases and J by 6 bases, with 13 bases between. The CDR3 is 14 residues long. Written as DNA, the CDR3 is TGCGCCAGCAAAATTCCGGGCCTTAATTCACCCCTCCACTTT. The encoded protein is CASKIPGLNSPLHF.

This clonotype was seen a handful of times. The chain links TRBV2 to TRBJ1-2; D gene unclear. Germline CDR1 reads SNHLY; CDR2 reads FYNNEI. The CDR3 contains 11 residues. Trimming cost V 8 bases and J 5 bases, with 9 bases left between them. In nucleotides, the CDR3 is TGTGCCAGCGCCGTAGGTTATGGCTACACCTTC. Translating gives CASAVGYGYTF.

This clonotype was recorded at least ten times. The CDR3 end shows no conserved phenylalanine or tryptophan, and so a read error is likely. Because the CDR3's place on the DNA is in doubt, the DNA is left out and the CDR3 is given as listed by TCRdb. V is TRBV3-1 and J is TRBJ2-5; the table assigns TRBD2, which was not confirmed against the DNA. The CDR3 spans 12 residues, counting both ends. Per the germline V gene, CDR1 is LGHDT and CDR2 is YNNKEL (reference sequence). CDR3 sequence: CASSQGQGLVKL.

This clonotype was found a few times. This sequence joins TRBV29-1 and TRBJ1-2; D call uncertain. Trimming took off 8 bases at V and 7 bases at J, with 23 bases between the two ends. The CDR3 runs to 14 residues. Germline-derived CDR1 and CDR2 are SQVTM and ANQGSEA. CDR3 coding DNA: TGCAGCTCTTGGGGTGAGACTGAGACGGCTGGCTACACCTTC. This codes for CSSWGETETAGYTF. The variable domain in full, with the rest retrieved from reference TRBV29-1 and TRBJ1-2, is SAVISQKPSRDICQRGTSLTIQCQVDSQVTMMFWYRQQPGQSLTLIATANQGSEATYESGFVIDKFPISRPNLTFSTLTVSNMSPEDSSIYLCSSWGETETAGYTFGSGTRLTVV.

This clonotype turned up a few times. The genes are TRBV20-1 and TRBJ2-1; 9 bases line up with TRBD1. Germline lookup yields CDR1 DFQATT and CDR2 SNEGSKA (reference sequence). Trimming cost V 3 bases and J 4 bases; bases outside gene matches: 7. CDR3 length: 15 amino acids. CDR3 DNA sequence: TGCAGTGCTAGGGGGCCGGGACAGGGATACAATGAGCAGTTCTTC. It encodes CSARGPGQGYNEQFF.

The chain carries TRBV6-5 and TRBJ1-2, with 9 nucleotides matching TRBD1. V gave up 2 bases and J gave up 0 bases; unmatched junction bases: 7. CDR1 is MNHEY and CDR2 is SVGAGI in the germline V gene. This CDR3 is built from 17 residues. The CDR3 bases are TGTGCCAGCAGTTACCCCGGACAGGGGCCACCTAACTATGGCTACACCTTC. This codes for CASSYPGQGPPNYGYTF.

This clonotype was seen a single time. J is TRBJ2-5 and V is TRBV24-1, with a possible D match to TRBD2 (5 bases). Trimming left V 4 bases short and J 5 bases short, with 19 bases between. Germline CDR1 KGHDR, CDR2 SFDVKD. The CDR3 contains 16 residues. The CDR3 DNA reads TGTGCCACCAGTGAGCCACTACCCGGGAAGACTGAGACCCAGTACTTC. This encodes CATSEPLPGKTETQYF.

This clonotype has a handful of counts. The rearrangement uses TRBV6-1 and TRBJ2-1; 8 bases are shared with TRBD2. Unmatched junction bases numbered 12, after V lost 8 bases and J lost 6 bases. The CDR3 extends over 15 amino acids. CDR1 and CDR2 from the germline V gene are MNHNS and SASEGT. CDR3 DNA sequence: TGTGCCAGCCATCCATCGGGACTAGGGGCCAATGAGCAGTTCTTC. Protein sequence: CASHPSGLGANEQFF.

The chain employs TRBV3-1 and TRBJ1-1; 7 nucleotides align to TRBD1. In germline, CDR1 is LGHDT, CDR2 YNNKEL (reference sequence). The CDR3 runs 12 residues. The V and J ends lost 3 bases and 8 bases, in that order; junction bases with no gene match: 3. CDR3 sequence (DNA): TGTGCCAGCAGCCATACACAGGGGGAAGCTTTCTTT. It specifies CASSHTQGEAFF.

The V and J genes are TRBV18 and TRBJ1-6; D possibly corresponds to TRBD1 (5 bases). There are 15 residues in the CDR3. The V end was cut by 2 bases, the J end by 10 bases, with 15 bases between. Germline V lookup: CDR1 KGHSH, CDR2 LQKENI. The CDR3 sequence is CASSPEQVRGSPLHF. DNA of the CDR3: TGTGCCAGCTCACCAGAACAGGTGCGGGGGTCACCCCTCCACTTT.

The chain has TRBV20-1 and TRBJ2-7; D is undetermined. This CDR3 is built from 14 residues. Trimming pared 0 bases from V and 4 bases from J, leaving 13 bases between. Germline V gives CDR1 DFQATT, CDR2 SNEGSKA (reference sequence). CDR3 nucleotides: TGCAGTGCTAGAGACCGGGCCACTCGATACGAGCAGTACTTC. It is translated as CSARDRATRYEQYF.